These T cell receptor beta chains were read from a single sample in a study of CD8+ T cells in alopecia areata. Sequencing was performed with immunoSEQ multiplex PCR; in TCRdb, only in-frame clones are kept and a portion is missing. Of about 290,000 clones listed, 58% were seen once; the top ten hold less than 2%. Sequencing used CD4+ T cells sorted from blood, obtained at week 24, from a patient treated with tofacitinib. The receptors come from a human donor with alopecia areata. Each CDR3 is given with its conserved first and last residue. Each record gives: clone size, V gene, D gene, J gene, CDR3 DNA, CDR3 protein. The D gene is left open where the match is weak. For some rows the clone size is stated as once, few or many, or as a class when expanded; others skip it.

>NA|TRBV5-4|TRBD1|TRBJ2-1
TGTGCCAGCGCAACCGGGACAGGGTCTTACAATGAGCAGTTCTTC
CASATGTGSYNEQFF
>few|TRBV18|NA|TRBJ1-2
TGTGCCAGCTCACCTGACAGTTCCTATGGCTACACCTTC
CASSPDSSYGYTF
>NA|TRBV29-1|TRBD2|TRBJ2-3
TGCAGCGTTGAGGCGGGGGACACAGATACGCAGTATTTT
CSVEAGDTDTQYF
>NA|TRBV6-5|TRBD1|TRBJ1-2
TGTGCCAGCAGACGACAGGGATCCGGTTATGGCTACACCTTC
CASRRQGSGYGYTF
>NA|TRBV6-5|NA|TRBJ2-1
TGTGCCAGCAGTCAATACAATGAGCAGTTCTTC
CASSQYNEQFF
>few|TRBV28|TRBD2|TRBJ2-2
TGTGCCAGCAGCCAACTAGCGGGGAGGGTGAACACCGGGGAGCTGTTTTTT
CASSQLAGRVNTGELFF
>NA|TRBV4-1|TRBD2|TRBJ2-2
TGCGCCAGCAGCCAACCTGGGACTAGCGAAGGGACCGGGGAGCTGTTTTTT
CASSQPGTSEGTGELFF
>NA|TRBV27|NA|TRBJ1-5
TGTGCCAGCAGTTTTCGACAGCACAATCAGCCCCAGCATTTT
CASSFRQHNQPQHF
>NA|TRBV29-1|NA|TRBJ2-3
TGCAGCGTTGAATCGGCGGCCAGAAGCACAGATACGCAGTATTTT
CSVESAARSTDTQYF
>NA|TRBV6-5|TRBD2|TRBJ2-4
TGTGCCAGCACCACTAGCGGAAAAAACATTCAGTACTTC
CASTTSGKNIQYF
>NA|TRBV2|NA|TRBJ1-2
TGTGCCAGCAGTCCACAGGGAGTCTATGGCTACACCTTC
CASSPQGVYGYTF
>NA|TRBV14|NA|TRBJ2-1
TGTGCCAGCAGGCGTGCAGGGTCGGGCAATGAGCAGTTCTTC
CASRRAGSGNEQFF
>few|TRBV7-9|NA|TRBJ1-1
TGTGCCAGCGCAGGCCGAAAGAACACTGAAGCTTTCTTT
CASAGRKNTEAFF
>few|TRBV6-6|TRBD1|TRBJ1-1
TGTGCCAGCAGATACAGGGGCGTATCCGCTGAAGCTTTCTTT
CASRYRGVSAEAFF
>few|TRBV2|TRBD2|TRBJ2-3
TGTGCCAGCAGTGACCGGAGGACTAGCGGGGGCACAGATACGCAGTATTTT
CASSDRRTSGGTDTQYF
>few|TRBV7-2|NA|TRBJ2-3
TGTGCCAGCAGCTTACGTCATTACAGCGGAGATACGCAGTATTTT
CASSLRHYSGDTQYF
>NA|TRBV7-9|TRBD1|TRBJ1-1
TGTGCCAGCAACCTAGGACAGGACACTGAAGCTTTCTTT
CASNLGQDTEAFF
>NA|TRBV30|TRBD1|TRBJ1-4
TGTGCCTGGAGCAAGGGGGCAGGAGACGAAAAACTGTTTTTT
CAWSKGAGDEKLFF
>NA|TRBV30|NA|TRBJ1-1
TGTGCCTGGAGTGTATTGGGGTTCAACACTGAAGCTTTCTTT
CAWSVLGFNTEAFF
>once|TRBV11-2|TRBD1|TRBJ2-7
TGTGCCAGCAGCTTAGGACAGGGGTACGGTGAGCAGTACTTC
CASSLGQGYGEQYF
>NA|TRBV5-4|NA|TRBJ2-5
TGTGCCAGCAGCCTAAAATCCCAAGAGACCCAGTACTTC
CASSLKSQETQYF
>few|TRBV29-1|TRBD2|TRBJ2-5
TGCAGCGTTGAAAGTCCTAGCGGGGACACCGAGACCCAGTACTTC
CSVESPSGDTETQYF
>NA|TRBV2|NA|TRBJ1-6
TGTGCCAGCAGTGAAGGCGGGAGGGATTCACCCCTCCACTTT
CASSEGGRDSPLHF
>NA|TRBV28|NA|TRBJ2-1
TGTGCCAGCAGCCCTGGACAGCCACCGAATGAGCAGTTCTTC
CASSPGQPPNEQFF
>NA|TRBV29-1|NA|TRBJ2-5
TGCAGCGGGTCCCGCGCGACCCAGTACTTC
CSGSRATQYF